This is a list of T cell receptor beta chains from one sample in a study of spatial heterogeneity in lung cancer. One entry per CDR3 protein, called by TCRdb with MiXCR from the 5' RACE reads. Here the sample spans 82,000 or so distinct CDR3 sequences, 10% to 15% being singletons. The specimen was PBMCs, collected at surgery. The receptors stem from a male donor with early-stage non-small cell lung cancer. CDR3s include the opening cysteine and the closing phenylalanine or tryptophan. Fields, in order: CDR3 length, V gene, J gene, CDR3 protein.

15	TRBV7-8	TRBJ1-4	CASSRPGTGGEKLFF
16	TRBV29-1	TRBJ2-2	CSVARFPSAPRGELFF
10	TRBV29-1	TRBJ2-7	CSVEQGEQYF
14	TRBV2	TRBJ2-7	CASSGVQGPYEQYF
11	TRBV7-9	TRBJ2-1	CASSPLDEQFF
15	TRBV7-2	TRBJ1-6	CASSLDGDYNSPLHF
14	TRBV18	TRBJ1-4	CASSPRATNEKLFF
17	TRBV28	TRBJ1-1	CASSLHPGGQGNTEAFF
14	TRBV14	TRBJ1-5	CASSFGGDNQPQHF
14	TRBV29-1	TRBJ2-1	CSVETGASYNEQFF
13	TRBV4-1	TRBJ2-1	CASSLLASNEQFF
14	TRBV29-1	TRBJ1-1	CSVIPPHPEVGAFF
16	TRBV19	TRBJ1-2	CASSPPSVRASYGYTF
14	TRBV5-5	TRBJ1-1	CASSIRTENTEAFF
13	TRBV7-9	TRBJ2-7	CASSLVASYEQYF
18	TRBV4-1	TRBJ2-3	CASSQEALAGTFTDTQYF
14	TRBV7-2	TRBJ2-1	CASSLGTSGLEQFF
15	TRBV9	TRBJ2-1	CASSVSGPWGNEQFF
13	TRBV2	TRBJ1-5	CASRRDANQPQHF
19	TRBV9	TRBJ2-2	CASSGGEQGLNTLTGELFF
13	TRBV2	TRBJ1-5	CASSPTGNQPQHF
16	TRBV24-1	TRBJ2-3	CATSAPGLLNTDTQYF
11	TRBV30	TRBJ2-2	CAYSGIGELFF
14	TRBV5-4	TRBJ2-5	CASSLMGHQETQYF
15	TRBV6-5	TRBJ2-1	CASSTTGDHYNEQFF
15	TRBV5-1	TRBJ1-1	CASSSTGAQNTEAFF
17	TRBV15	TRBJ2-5	CATSRDRDRRYQETQYF
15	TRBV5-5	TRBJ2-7	CASSLAGIGGDEQYF
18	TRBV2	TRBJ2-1	CASSEEFLGDRSTGVGFF
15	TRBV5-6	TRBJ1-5	CASSSLDRGLQPQHF
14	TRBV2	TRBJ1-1	CASSEPYVGTEAFF